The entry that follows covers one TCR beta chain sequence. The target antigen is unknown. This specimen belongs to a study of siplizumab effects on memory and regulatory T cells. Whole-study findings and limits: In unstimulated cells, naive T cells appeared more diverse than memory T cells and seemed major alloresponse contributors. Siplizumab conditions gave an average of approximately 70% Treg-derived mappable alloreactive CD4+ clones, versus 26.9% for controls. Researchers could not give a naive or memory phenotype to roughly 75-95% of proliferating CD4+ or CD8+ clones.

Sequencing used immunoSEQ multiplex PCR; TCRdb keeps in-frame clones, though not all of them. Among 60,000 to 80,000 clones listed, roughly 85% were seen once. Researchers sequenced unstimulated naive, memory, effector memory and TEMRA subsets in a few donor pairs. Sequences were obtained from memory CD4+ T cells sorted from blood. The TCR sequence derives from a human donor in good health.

The CDR3 spells CASSYSGNRGNEKLFF. CDR3 sequence (DNA): TGTGCCAGCAGTTATTCTGGGAACAGGGGTAATGAAAAACTGTTTTTT. The rearrangement links TRBV27 to TRBJ1-4, with TRBD1 identical over 7 bases. Germline loops: CDR1 MNHEY, CDR2 SMNVEV (reference sequence). The CDR3 contains 16 residues. V trimming: 4 bases; J trimming: 4 bases; junction bases outside the gene matches: 9. Full variable domain (outside the CDR3, taken from reference TRBV27 and TRBJ1-4): EAQVTQNPRYLITVTGKKLTVTCSQNMNHEYMSWYRQDPGLGLRQIYYSMNVEVTDKGDVPEGYKVSRKEKRNFPLILESPSPNQTSLYFCASSYSGNRGNEKLFFGSGTQLSVL.